This entry lists 9 T cell receptor beta chains sequenced from one sample in a study of control samples from healthy donors and cancer patients. TCRdb's table, derived via immunoSEQ multiplex PCR, lists solely in-frame clones and lacks some. Of around 120,000 clones in the sample, about nine tenths are singletons; the top ten hold almost 8%. The specimen sequenced was blood. These receptors all come from a woman aged 18-30 years in good health.

This chain links TRBV27 with TRBJ2-3; D ambiguous. Germline loops: CDR1 MNHEY, CDR2 SMNVEV (reference sequence). V was pared by 11 bases and J by 1 base, with 13 bases between. CDR3 length equals 13 residues. In nucleotides, the CDR3 is TGTGCCGCCCGGGCGACCGGCACAGATACGCAGTATTTT. Residues: CAARATGTDTQYF.

The V gene is TRBV12-1, the J gene TRBJ2-2; the table gives TRBD2 as D, unverified against the DNA. TRBV12-1 is a pseudogene locus. The CDR3 totals 18 residues. As DNA, the CDR3 is TGTGCCAGCAGCAGGGTTCTAGCGGACCCTTGGGGGGCCGGGGAGCTGTTTTTT. Its protein product is CASSRVLADPWGAGELFF.

The chain carries TRBV18 and TRBJ1-5, with D perhaps matching TRBD1 (5 bases). The germline V gene has CDR1 KGHSH and CDR2 LQKENI. V was trimmed by 5 bases and J by 5 bases, leaving 19 bases between them. The CDR3 sequence is 16 residues long. In DNA form, the CDR3 reads TGTGCCAGCTCAGCACAGGATCCCCTCGGTGATCAGCCCCAGCATTTT. As protein: CASSAQDPLGDQPQHF.

The rearrangement uses TRBV24-1 and TRBJ2-1; D possibly corresponds to TRBD2 (5 bases). The CDR3 consists of 16 residues. Germline CDR1 is KGHDR and CDR2 is SFDVKD. V lost 3 bases and J lost 1, with 12 bases in between. DNA for the CDR3: TGTGCCACCAGTGATCCCAGCGGACGGTCCTACAATGAGCAGTTCTTC. This encodes CATSDPSGRSYNEQFF.

The rearrangement joins TRBV3-1 (or the pseudogene TRBV3-2) to TRBJ1-2, with D unclear. The CDR3 is made up of 14 amino acids. Trimming pared 4 bases from V and 1 base from J, leaving 10 bases between. Germline CDR1 and CDR2: LGHDT and YNNKEL (reference sequence). In DNA form, the CDR3 reads TGTGCCAGCAGCCCCAACCGGGATAACTATGGCTACACCTTC. Residues: CASSPNRDNYGYTF.

The chain carries TRBV18 and TRBJ1-1; TRBD1 aligns across 7 bases. CDR3 length equals 15 residues. Germline CDR1 reads KGHSH; CDR2 reads LQKENI. After removal of 6 bases from V and 1 base from J, the junction contained 8 bases not matched to a gene. This CDR3 is CASSRSTGKNTEAFF. The CDR3 DNA follows: TGTGCCAGCTCTCGCTCGACAGGGAAGAACACTGAAGCTTTCTTT.

J is TRBJ2-5 and V is TRBV28; 7 nucleotides align to TRBD1. V lost 4 bases, J lost 5 bases, and 10 bases stayed unmatched. Germline V gene sequence: CDR1 MDHEN, CDR2 SYDVKM. The length of the CDR3 is 15 residues. In nucleotides, the CDR3 is TGTGCCAGCAGTTCCGAGTACCGCAGGGGGGAGACCCAGTACTTC. This codes for CASSSEYRRGETQYF.

The rearrangement joins TRBV28 to TRBJ1-1, with D hard to call. Trimming removed 5 bases at V and 2 bases at J, with 18 bases between. Germline values: CDR1 MDHEN, CDR2 SYDVKM. This CDR3 region has 16 residues. The CDR3 DNA reads TGTGCCAGCAGTCCCCCCGGGAAGACAACTAACACTGAAGCTTTCTTT. Residues: CASSPPGKTTNTEAFF.

The genes are TRBV27 and TRBJ2-6; no firm D call. The germline CDR1 and CDR2 sequences are MNHEY and SMNVEV (reference sequence). CDR3 length: 15 amino acids. Trimming shortened V by 0 bases and J by 0 bases, and 3 bases separated the two germline ends. The CDR3 DNA follows: TGTGCCAGCAGTTTATCTTACTCTGGGGCCAACGTCCTGACTTTC. Protein sequence: CASSLSYSGANVLTF.